A selection of T cell receptor beta chains follows, all from one sample in a study of blood T cell repertoires in COVID-19. Method: immunoSEQ multiplex PCR; TCRdb's copy keeps in-frame clones and lacks some. The sample shows 250,000 or so clones, 89% of them seen only once. Sequencing used peripheral blood. Every receptor here comes from a woman in her 40s who had recovered from COVID-19. Both conserved end residues are part of each CDR3. A D gene is named only where the DNA matches it firmly. For some rows the clone size is stated as once, few or many, or as a class when expanded; others skip it.

j_gene: TRBJ2-2; len: 14; v_gene: TRBV11-3; abundance: .; d_gene: .; CDR3aa: CASSLAGGAGELFF; CDR3nt: TGTGCCAGCAGCTTAGCAGGAGGTGCCGGGGAGCTGTTTTTT
j_gene: TRBJ2-3; len: 14; v_gene: TRBV3-1/TRBV3-2; abundance: .; d_gene: .; CDR3aa: CASKSGVSTDTQYF; CDR3nt: TGTGCCAGCAAATCGGGAGTGAGCACAGATACGCAGTATTTT
j_gene: TRBJ2-6; len: 12; v_gene: TRBV30; abundance: .; d_gene: .; CDR3aa: CAWSAGANVLTF; CDR3nt: TGTGCCTGGAGTGCAGGGGCCAACGTCCTGACTTTC
j_gene: TRBJ2-3; len: 17; v_gene: TRBV5-1; abundance: .; d_gene: TRBD1; CDR3aa: CASNPQPGQGVEDTQYF; CDR3nt: TGCGCCAGCAACCCCCAACCGGGACAGGGGGTGGAGGATACGCAGTATTTT
j_gene: TRBJ2-5; len: 15; v_gene: TRBV5-1; abundance: .; d_gene: .; CDR3aa: CASSLSRGREETQYF; CDR3nt: TGCGCCAGCAGCTTGTCAAGGGGGAGAGAAGAGACCCAGTACTTC
j_gene: TRBJ2-1; len: 18; v_gene: TRBV10-3; abundance: once; d_gene: TRBD2; CDR3aa: CAISELEGSGRMYNEQFF; CDR3nt: TGTGCCATCAGTGAGTTAGAGGGGAGCGGGAGGATGTACAATGAGCAGTTCTTC
j_gene: TRBJ2-7; len: 12; v_gene: TRBV30; abundance: .; d_gene: TRBD1; CDR3aa: CASRDSPYEQYF; CDR3nt: TGTGCCTCCCGGGACAGTCCCTACGAGCAGTACTTC
j_gene: TRBJ1-2; len: 15; v_gene: TRBV19; abundance: .; d_gene: TRBD1; CDR3aa: CASSPETGGRYGYTF; CDR3nt: TGTGCCAGTAGCCCCGAGACAGGGGGCAGGTATGGCTACACCTTC
j_gene: TRBJ1-1; len: 13; v_gene: TRBV29-1; abundance: .; d_gene: .; CDR3aa: CSVEDNEGSEAFF; CDR3nt: TGCAGCGTTGAGGATAACGAGGGAAGCGAAGCTTTCTTT
j_gene: TRBJ1-2; len: 17; v_gene: TRBV15; abundance: .; d_gene: TRBD1; CDR3aa: CATSGIASAGGMFGYTF; CDR3nt: TGTGCCACCAGCGGGATTGCTTCGGCAGGGGGCATGTTTGGCTACACCTTC
j_gene: TRBJ2-4; len: 13; v_gene: TRBV27; abundance: .; d_gene: TRBD1; CDR3aa: CASSMTGNNIQYF; CDR3nt: TGTGCCAGCAGTATGACAGGGAACAACATTCAGTACTTC
j_gene: TRBJ1-2; len: 15; v_gene: TRBV7-2; abundance: .; d_gene: .; CDR3aa: CASSLMGGFPNGYTF; CDR3nt: TGTGCCAGCAGCTTAATGGGGGGGTTTCCGAATGGCTACACCTTC
j_gene: TRBJ1-5; len: 14; v_gene: TRBV18; abundance: .; d_gene: .; CDR3aa: CASSPGTHNQPQHF; CDR3nt: TGTGCCAGCTCACCAGGGACACATAATCAGCCCCAGCATTTT
j_gene: TRBJ1-2; len: 12; v_gene: TRBV29-1; abundance: .; d_gene: .; CDR3aa: CSDRKQTWGYTF; CDR3nt: TGCAGCGACAGGAAGCAGACATGGGGCTACACCTTC
j_gene: TRBJ2-5; len: 15; v_gene: TRBV2; abundance: .; d_gene: TRBD1; CDR3aa: CASSSNRGSEETQYF; CDR3nt: TGTGCCAGCAGCTCCAACAGGGGTTCGGAAGAGACCCAGTACTTC
j_gene: TRBJ1-2; len: 11; v_gene: TRBV29-1; abundance: .; d_gene: .; CDR3aa: CSVEEMRGYTF; CDR3nt: TGCAGCGTTGAAGAGATGAGGGGCTACACCTTC
j_gene: TRBJ2-3; len: 16; v_gene: TRBV5-1; abundance: .; d_gene: TRBD2; CDR3aa: CASSLVLAGSTDTQYF; CDR3nt: TGCGCCAGCAGCTTGGTCCTAGCGGGGAGCACAGATACGCAGTATTTT
j_gene: TRBJ2-7; len: 15; v_gene: TRBV19; abundance: .; d_gene: TRBD2; CDR3aa: CASSILAGATYEQYF; CDR3nt: TGTGCCAGTAGTATACTAGCGGGGGCTACCTACGAGCAGTACTTC
j_gene: TRBJ2-3; len: 12; v_gene: TRBV7-9; abundance: few; d_gene: .; CDR3aa: CASSYTLDTQYF; CDR3nt: TGTGCCAGCAGCTATACCCTAGACACGCAGTATTTT
j_gene: TRBJ2-1; len: 14; v_gene: TRBV30; abundance: once; d_gene: .; CDR3aa: CAWNPTQGYNEQFF; CDR3nt: TGTGCCTGGAACCCTACGCAGGGGTACAATGAGCAGTTCTTC
j_gene: TRBJ2-5; len: 11; v_gene: TRBV30; abundance: .; d_gene: .; CDR3aa: CAWRQGETQYF; CDR3nt: TGTGCCTGGAGACAGGGAGAGACCCAGTACTTC
j_gene: TRBJ1-1; len: 15; v_gene: TRBV3-1/TRBV3-2; abundance: .; d_gene: .; CDR3aa: CARPGDGLPNTEAFF; CDR3nt: TGTGCCAGGCCTGGGGATGGACTGCCGAACACTGAAGCTTTCTTT
j_gene: TRBJ1-2; len: 13; v_gene: TRBV24-1; abundance: .; d_gene: .; CDR3aa: CATSDPWTGGYTF; CDR3nt: TGTGCCACCAGTGATCCATGGACTGGGGGCTACACCTTC
j_gene: TRBJ1-3; len: 16; v_gene: TRBV6-5; abundance: .; d_gene: TRBD1; CDR3aa: CASSYARGLIGNTIYF; CDR3nt: TGTGCCAGCAGTTACGCCAGGGGGCTCATCGGAAACACCATATATTTT
j_gene: TRBJ1-5; len: 16; v_gene: TRBV24-1; abundance: once; d_gene: .; CDR3aa: CATSDPSTGNNQPQHF; CDR3nt: TGTGCCACCAGTGACCCTTCGACAGGAAATAATCAGCCCCAGCATTTT